The 19 T cell receptor beta chains in this list originate from one sample, sequenced in a study of regulatory T cells in long-lasting Graves disease. Time point described: persistent/refractory GD, antithyroid drugs over 5 years with positive TRAb. RNA from PBMCs was the source of the TCR library. HTBI primers from iRepertoire and Arm-PCR of CDR3 regions yielded the TCR beta libraries. One entry per CDR3 protein results from TCRdb running MiXCR on the multiplex PCR reads. The sample consists of 350,000 to 500,000 distinct CDR3 sequences, roughly a fifth of them appearing once. The specimen comprised peripheral blood mononuclear cells (PBMCs), sampled when the disease was refractory, from a patient treated with antithyroid drugs. These receptors all come from a female donor with Graves disease.

Many counts were recorded for this clonotype. The V gene is TRBV5-1, the J gene TRBJ2-7; D is perhaps TRBD2 (5 bases). This CDR3 contains 15 residues. The germline V gene has CDR1 SGHRS and CDR2 YFSETQ. Deletions cut 4 bases from V and 0 bases from J, with 14 bases between. For the CDR3, the DNA is TGCGCCAGCAGCCCCGGGCGGGTGAACTCCTACGAGCAGTACTTC. Protein: CASSPGRVNSYEQYF.

This chain joins TRBV20-1 and TRBJ2-2, with D possibly TRBD1 on 5 matching bases. Trimming shortened V by 4 bases and J by 1 base, and 10 bases separated the two germline ends. The germline gives CDR1 DFQATT, CDR2 SNEGSKA (reference sequence). The CDR3 sequence is 14 residues long. The CDR3 protein is CSAKSGQNTGELFF. CDR3 bases: TGCAGTGCTAAGAGTGGACAGAACACCGGGGAGCTGTTTTTT.

This chain's CDR3 is CASSILQEPRDEQYF. The CDR3 DNA is TGTGCCAGCAGCATCCTACAGGAGCCCAGGGACGAGCAGTACTTC. V is TRBV5-6 and J is TRBJ2-7, with D maybe TRBD1 (5 bases). The germline CDR1 and CDR2 sequences are SGHDT and YYEEEE. CDR3 length equals 15 residues. Trimming removed 4 bases from V and 5 bases from J, with 19 bases in between.

This clonotype was seen repeatedly, ten times or more. This sequence joins TRBV14 and TRBJ2-7; D unclear. The V gene's germline CDR1 is SGHDN and CDR2 FVKESK. This CDR3 has 15 residues. V lost 4 bases and J 5 bases, leaving 18 bases between the germline ends. The CDR3 region has the DNA TGTGCCAGCAGCCCCGGGCCAGTCCCCGTCCACGAGCAGTACTTC. Protein product: CASSPGPVPVHEQYF.

J is TRBJ2-4 and V is TRBV20-1, with D tentatively TRBD2 (7 bases). Between the trimmed V and J ends, which lost 0 bases and 1 base, there was a span of 16 bases. CDR1 is DFQATT and CDR2 is SNEGSKA in the germline V gene (reference sequence). The CDR3 is made up of 17 amino acids. The CDR3 bases are TGCAGTGCTAGAGAGGGGGGCGGGAGTTGGGCCAAAAACATTCAGTACTTC. Protein: CSAREGGGSWAKNIQYF.

The sample holds a few counts of this clonotype. The V call is TRBV25-1, the J call TRBJ2-7, with TRBD1 identical over 12 bases. The V gene end was trimmed by 3 bases and the J gene end by 6 bases; junction bases not matched to a gene: 9. The CDR3 runs 16 residues. Germline lookup yields CDR1 MGHDK and CDR2 SYGVNS. The CDR3 region is CASSDQGQGALGEQYF. Written as DNA, the CDR3 is TGTGCCAGCAGTGACCAGGGACAGGGGGCTCTGGGCGAGCAGTACTTC.

This clonotype was seen many times. This chain uses TRBV28 with TRBJ2-5; tentatively, D is TRBD1 or TRBD2 (5 bases each). The CDR3 consists of 14 residues. Germline V gene data show CDR1 as MDHEN and CDR2 as SYDVKM. The V end lost 5 bases, the J end lost 3 bases, and 13 bases lay between the germline ends. The CDR3 protein is CASSSTGTEETQYF. CDR3 sequence (DNA): TGTGCCAGCAGTAGCACCGGGACGGAAGAGACCCAGTACTTC.

The V call is TRBV27, the J call TRBJ1-5, with 9 bases identical to TRBD1. The CDR3 consists of 17 residues. Germline lookup yields CDR1 MNHEY and CDR2 SMNVEV (reference sequence). After removal of 6 bases from V and 4 bases from J, the junction contained 13 bases not matched to a gene. In DNA form, the CDR3 reads TGTGCCAGCAGCCAACGGGACAGGGCTCAGCCGAATCAGCCCCAGCATTTT. Residues: CASSQRDRAQPNQPQHF.

V and J are TRBV30 and TRBJ2-5, with D possibly called TRBD1 or TRBD2 (6 bases each). With 4 bases removed from V and 5 bases from J, the gap between germline ends came to 11 bases. Germline CDR1 and CDR2: GTSNPN and SVGIG (reference sequence). The CDR3 is 12 amino acids. The CDR3: CAWTTGGETQYF. CDR3 DNA sequence: TGTGCCTGGACGACCGGGGGCGAGACCCAGTACTTC.

This clonotype has ten or more counts. The V and J genes are TRBV12-3 or TRBV12-4 and TRBJ2-2; D uncertain. The length of the CDR3 is 13 residues. V lost 5 bases to trimming and J lost 1 base, with 5 bases between them. CDR3 sequence (DNA): TGTGCCAGCAGTCAGCTGAACACCGGGGAGCTGTTTTTT. Translation: CASSQLNTGELFF.

The genes are TRBV9 and TRBJ2-5; 7 bases line up with TRBD1. This CDR3 is built from 15 residues. Per the germline V gene, CDR1 is SGDLS and CDR2 is YYNGEE. V lost 0 bases, J lost 4 bases, and 6 bases stayed unmatched. Written as DNA, the CDR3 is TGTGCCAGCAGCGTAGAAGGGGGCTGGGGAGAGACCCAGTACTTC. Translating it yields CASSVEGGWGETQYF. The full variable domain, in which reference TRBV9 and TRBJ2-5 provide the parts outside the CDR3, is DSGVTQTPKHLITATGQRVTLRCSPRSGDLSVYWYQQSLDQGLQFLIQYYNGEERAKGNILERFSAQQFPDLHSELNLSSLELGDSALYFCASSVEGGWGETQYFGPGTRLLVL.

The chain combines TRBV5-1 with TRBJ1-3, with D uncertain. V was trimmed by 2 bases and J by 6 bases, leaving 12 bases between them. CDR1 and CDR2 from the germline V gene are SGHRS and YFSETQ. The CDR3 has 14 residues. The CDR3 DNA follows: TGCGCCAGCAGCTTCACGGGGTTAGAAAACACCATATATTTT. Translating it yields CASSFTGLENTIYF.

This clonotype has only a few counts. The gene calls are TRBV20-1 and TRBJ2-1, with 13 bases matching TRBD2. The CDR3 consists of 14 residues. Germline assignment: CDR1 DFQATT and CDR2 SNEGSKA (reference sequence). V was pared by 1 base and J by 7 bases, with 1 base of the junction left unmatched. In DNA, the CDR3 is TGCAGTGCTAGAGGACTAGCGGGAGGTAATGAGCAGTTCTTC. Translated: CSARGLAGGNEQFF.

Only a few counts were recorded for this clonotype. The chain recombines TRBV25-1 with TRBJ2-2; a weak D match, TRBD2 (5 bases). The germline gives CDR1 MGHDK, CDR2 SYGVNS. V was shortened by 4 bases and J by 6 bases, with 12 bases between the two germline ends. The CDR3 has 14 residues. The CDR3 coding sequence is TGTGCCAGCAGTGTGTCCGGGGTGGCCGGGGAGCTGTTTTTT. Translated, it gives CASSVSGVAGELFF.

This clonotype was detected ten times or more. The V and J genes are TRBV24-1 and TRBJ1-4; 10 bases line up with TRBD1. CDR1 KGHDR and CDR2 SFDVKD come from the germline V gene. CDR3 length equals 16 residues. The ends lost 2 bases at V and 3 bases at J; junction bases unmatched: 2. For the CDR3, the DNA is TGTGCCACCAGTGATTCCGGGACAGGGGCTAATGAAAAACTGTTTTTT. It is translated as CATSDSGTGANEKLFF.

The V gene is TRBV2, the J gene TRBJ2-1; D possibly corresponds to TRBD1 (5 bases). Germline-derived CDR1 and CDR2 are SNHLY and FYNNEI. The ends were cut back, 10 bases at V and 6 bases at J, with 13 bases in the middle. The CDR3 is 12 amino acids. The CDR3 DNA reads TGTGCCACCGAAGGGGTTCGCAATGAGCAGTTCTTC. Encoded protein: CATEGVRNEQFF.

At least ten counts were recorded for this clonotype. The chain couples TRBV5-1 to TRBJ2-7; D is possibly TRBD2 (5 bases). CDR3 length: 12 amino acids. Germline loops: CDR1 SGHRS, CDR2 YFSETQ. V was cut by 5 bases and J by 5 bases, with 11 bases left in between. DNA of the CDR3: TGCGCCAGCAGTGAGTCCGGGAACGAGCAGTACTTC. Its translation is CASSESGNEQYF.

The rearrangement uses TRBV20-1 and TRBJ2-7; TRBD2 might be the D (6 bases). The germline V and J ends were trimmed by 3 bases and 3 bases, with 18 bases remaining between them. CDR3 length: 15 amino acids. Germline CDR1 reads DFQATT; CDR2 reads SNEGSKA (reference sequence). Written as DNA, the CDR3 is TGCAGTGCTAGCGACCGGGGCGGGATAGGCTACGAGCAGTACTTC. This codes for CSASDRGGIGYEQYF.

This clonotype was recorded at least ten times. V usage is TRBV12-3 or TRBV12-4 and J usage is TRBJ2-7; D is ambiguous. V was clipped by 0 bases and J by 2 bases, with 5 bases between them. The CDR3 contains 13 residues. CDR3 DNA sequence: TGTGCCAGCAGTTTAGCCGAGCCCTACGAGCAGTACTTC. This sequence encodes CASSLAEPYEQYF.